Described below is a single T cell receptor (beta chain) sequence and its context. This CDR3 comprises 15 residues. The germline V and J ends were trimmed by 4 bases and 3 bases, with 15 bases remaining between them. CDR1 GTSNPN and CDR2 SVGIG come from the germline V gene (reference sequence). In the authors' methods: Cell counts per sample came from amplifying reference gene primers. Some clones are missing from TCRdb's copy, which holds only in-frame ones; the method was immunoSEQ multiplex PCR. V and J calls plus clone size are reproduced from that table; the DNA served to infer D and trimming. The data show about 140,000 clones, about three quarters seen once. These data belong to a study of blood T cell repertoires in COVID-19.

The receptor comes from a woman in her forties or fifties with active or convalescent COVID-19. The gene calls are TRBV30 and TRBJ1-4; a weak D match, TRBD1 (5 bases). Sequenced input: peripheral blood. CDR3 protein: CAWTQRGGPNEKLFF. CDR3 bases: TGTGCCTGGACCCAACGCGGGGGACCTAATGAAAAACTGTTTTTT.